A selection of T cell receptor beta chains follows, all from one sample in a study of T cell responses to AZD1222 COVID-19 vaccine. Profiled with immunoSEQ multiplex PCR; TCRdb holds only in-frame clones, not every one. Of roughly 33,000 clones in the sample, approximately 80% were seen once. Sequencing used peripheral blood, obtained 28 days after the second AZD1222 dose. The receptors here all came from an adult who received the AZD1222 COVID-19 vaccine. Each CDR3 is given with its conserved first and last residue. The order of the fields is J gene, clone size, D gene, V gene, CDR3 DNA, CDR3 protein. A D gene is named only where the DNA matches it firmly. The size field is filled for only some rows; it gives once, few, many or a size class.

TRBJ1-2 | - | TRBD1 | TRBV7-7 | TGTGCTAGCAGCCACCGGACAGGGCCTCGCGGTGGCTACACCTTC | CASSHRTGPRGGYTF
TRBJ1-2 | - | - | TRBV25-1 | TGTGCCAGCAGTGCGGACAGTCGGAGTCGTGGCTACACCTTC | CASSADSRSRGYTF
TRBJ1-1 | - | - | TRBV24-1 | TGTGCCACCAGTGATCAAAAGGGTGAAGCTTTCTTT | CATSDQKGEAFF
TRBJ2-7 | - | TRBD2 | TRBV11-2 | TGTGCCAGCAGCCCTGTCGTGTTAGCGGGAGAGCAGTACTTC | CASSPVVLAGEQYF
TRBJ1-2 | - | - | TRBV11-2 | TGTGCCAGCAGCCCCTATCGCCAGGTCGGCTACACCTTC | CASSPYRQVGYTF
TRBJ2-1 | - | - | TRBV3-1/TRBV3-2 | TGTGCCAGCGCTCGGACTGAATCCTACAATGAGCAGTTCTTC | CASARTESYNEQFF
TRBJ2-2 | few | TRBD1 | TRBV4-2 | TGTGCCAGCAGCACAGGACAGGGGCACACCGGGGAGCTGTTTTTT | CASSTGQGHTGELFF
TRBJ1-1 | - | - | TRBV2 | TGTGCCAGCAGTGAATATCGGGAATACACTGAAGCTTTCTTT | CASSEYREYTEAFF
TRBJ2-7 | - | - | TRBV18 | TGTGCCAGCTCACCGGTGCAGGGTGGTTACGAGCAGTACTTC | CASSPVQGGYEQYF
TRBJ2-3 | once | TRBD1 | TRBV7-2 | TGTGCCAGCAGCTTATCTGGGACAGGGAGGGTTGATACGCAGTATTTT | CASSLSGTGRVDTQYF
TRBJ2-1 | once | TRBD1 | TRBV7-2 | TGTGCCAGCAGCTTAGCCCACGTACTTGCAGGGGGCCGGGTTAATGAGCAGTTCTTC | CASSLAHVLAGGRVNEQFF
TRBJ1-5 | few | TRBD1 | TRBV5-6 | TGTGCCAGCAGCGCGGACAGGGGGCATCAGCCCCAGCATTTT | CASSADRGHQPQHF
TRBJ2-1 | - | - | TRBV30 | TGTGCCTGGAGTGTACAACTGGCTGAGCAGTTCTTC | CAWSVQLAEQFF
TRBJ2-1 | - | - | TRBV5-4 | TGTGCCAGCAGTCCCGGGGCCTCAAGCCCCTACAATGAGCAGTTCTTC | CASSPGASSPYNEQFF
TRBJ2-7 | - | TRBD2 | TRBV5-4 | TGTGCCAGCAGCTTGGCGGGGGGTCGCGAGCAGTACTTC | CASSLAGGREQYF
TRBJ2-3 | - | - | TRBV6-1 | TGTGCCAGCAGTGATACCTGGACGGTCAGCACAGATACGCAGTATTTT | CASSDTWTVSTDTQYF
TRBJ2-5 | - | - | TRBV29-1 | TGCAGCGTTGTGGACGGGGGTTCTCAAGAGACCCAGTACTTC | CSVVDGGSQETQYF
TRBJ2-3 | large | TRBD1 | TRBV5-1 | TGCGCCAGCAGCGCCTCAGGGGGCCGGAGCACAGATACGCAGTATTTT | CASSASGGRSTDTQYF
TRBJ2-5 | - | - | TRBV18 | TGTGCCAGCTCACCACCGGGAGGGGGCTACCAAGAGACCCAGTACTTC | CASSPPGGGYQETQYF
TRBJ2-1 | - | - | TRBV2 | TGTGCCAGCACCCCCTGGGGGAGGTCCTACAATGAGCAGTTCTTC | CASTPWGRSYNEQFF
TRBJ2-1 | - | TRBD1 | TRBV18 | TGTGCCAGCTCTCAACAACCGGGACAGGGATACAATGAGCAGTTCTTC | CASSQQPGQGYNEQFF
TRBJ2-3 | - | TRBD2 | TRBV7-2 | TGTGCCAGCAGCTCCCGGACTAGCGGGGGGCTGGGAGATACGCAGTATTTT | CASSSRTSGGLGDTQYF
TRBJ1-4 | - | - | TRBV7-2 | TGTGCCAGCAGCCTCCTCGGACACGATCAGCCCAGGGAAAAACTGTTTTTT | CASSLLGHDQPREKLFF
TRBJ1-3 | - | TRBD1 | TRBV2 | TGTGCCAGCAGTGACAGGGGGTCGGGAAACACCATATATTTT | CASSDRGSGNTIYF
TRBJ2-7 | - | - | TRBV5-6 | TGTGCCAGCAGCGCCCTGTACGAGCAGTACTTC | CASSALYEQYF
TRBJ2-1 | - | - | TRBV7-9 | TGTGCCAGCAGCTTTACAGGGAGGGGTTCGGGTGAGCAGTTCTTC | CASSFTGRGSGEQFF
TRBJ2-3 | - | TRBD1 | TRBV24-1 | TGTGCCACCAGTGACCAGACAGGGGGTCTGGATACGCAGTATTTT | CATSDQTGGLDTQYF
TRBJ1-2 | - | TRBD1 | TRBV7-2 | TGTGCCAGCAGCATCGGGACAGCGTATGGCTACACCTTC | CASSIGTAYGYTF
TRBJ1-4 | - | - | TRBV6-1 | TGTGCCAGCAGGAGAGCGGGGTCGGATGAAAAACTGTTTTTT | CASRRAGSDEKLFF
TRBJ2-2 | few | TRBD2 | TRBV5-1 | TGCGCCAGCCTAGCGGGAGATTTACCCGGGGAGCTGTTTTTT | CASLAGDLPGELFF
TRBJ1-3 | - | - | TRBV27 | TGTGCCAGCAGTTTATCCCGGCCTGGAAACACCATATATTTT | CASSLSRPGNTIYF
TRBJ1-1 | - | TRBD1 | TRBV14 | TGTGCCAGCAGCAGACAGGGGGAGGGGGAAGCTTTCTTT | CASSRQGEGEAFF
TRBJ1-2 | - | - | TRBV6-5 | TGTGCCAGCAATCCCACGTCCGGGAGAAACTATGGCTACACCTTC | CASNPTSGRNYGYTF
TRBJ2-2 | - | TRBD2 | TRBV5-1 | TGCGCCAGCAGCTTGGAGACTAGCGGGACCGGGGAGCTGTTTTTT | CASSLETSGTGELFF